This T cell receptor beta chain was profiled in a study of tumor-infiltrating T cells and Merkel cell polyomavirus (dated 2017 in TCRdb). Broadly, across the study: In Merkel cell carcinoma patients, the study investigated CD8+ T cells specific for the Merkel cell polyomavirus KLL epitope. Patients presented at varying disease stages and were followed for a median of 2.7 years, with a range of 1. Patients received varied, non-standardized therapies including chemotherapy, radiation and immunotherapies. In approximately 14 samples, KLL-tetramer-sorted cells taken from blood or tumor-infiltrating lymphocytes underwent TRB sequencing, as did some eleven matched whole-tumor samples. Most of the whole-tumor samples were approximately 24-micron curls sectioned from formalin-fixed, paraffin-embedded tissue blocks. Across the study, one tumor sample was a frozen nodal tumor digest and one was a flash-frozen core biopsy of a metastasis. General study outcomes and caveats: KLL-specific TRB repertoires were found to be diverse and largely private, with only one public clonotype, shared by two patients, identified among several hundred unique sequences. The small sample size of the study (n = 12 patients) is a limitation. More unique KLL-specific clonotypes in tumors (5-108 vs 0-3) was associated with a significant MCC-specific survival advantage (P = 0.0051). A higher fraction of KLL-specific T cells within tumors (about 1.9-18% versus roughly 0-0.14%) was associated with significantly better MCC-specific survival. Only a single viral epitope was studied, so T cells against other Merkel cell polyomavirus epitopes were not captured.

Regarding this clone: The antigen it binds to is not known. No qualities accompany the bases; no much larger clone lies one base away.

CDR1 and CDR2 (SGHVS, FNYEAQ) derive from the germline V gene. Inclusive of the bounding cysteine and phenylalanine, the CDR3 is 16 residues long. The kept DNA is CDR3 alone, 48 bases in frame from the first base. From V the trimming removes 5 bases and from J it removes 2 bases, while the gene matches leave 4 bases of the junction unaccounted for. To prepare the library, the immunoSEQ multiplex PCR assay was applied. Genomic DNA extraction, TRB sequencing and normalization were carried out by Adaptive Biotechnologies (Seattle, WA). The paper's processing steps were these. To compute clonality, the Shannon entropy of productive TRB sequences was normalized by log2 of unique productive sequences and then subtracted from one. KLL-specific clonotypes in tumors were identified by matching TCRbeta CDR3 amino acid sequences with those from each patient's tetramer-sorted sample. As stored in TCRdb, this immuneACCESS dataset retains in-frame rearrangements with V and J assigned. A fraction of the clones does not appear; measured against another copy, unresolved V genes explain less than half of the discrepancy, and the remainder lacks a known reason. The V and J calls and clone size are taken from that table; D and trimming were inferred from the DNA. A total of about 25,000 clones appear in this sample, 87% of them only once. The leading ten clones occupy approximately 3% of the sample.

Robust positive staining for Merkel cell polyomavirus Large T antigen was observed by immunohistochemistry in the tumors of all patients. The study included about a dozen Merkel cell carcinoma patients who had robust KLL-tetramer+ populations, above 0.04% of CD8+ T cells, in blood and/or cultured TIL. All patients were Caucasian, with a median age of approximately 60 years and a range of 50 to 77 years. For patients with unknown primaries who presented with nodal disease, or in cases where primary tissue was insufficient, lymph node tumors were analyzed. The TCR originated in a man between 45 and 60 years old with Merkel cell carcinoma. Sequencing input: lymph node tissue. The sequence joins TRBV7-6 to TRBJ2-6, with 9 bases aligning to TRBD1. The nucleotides read TGTGCCAGCAGCCTCAGGACAGGGGCTGGGGCCAACGTCCTGACTTTC. The encoded protein is CASSLRTGAGANVLTF.